The entry that follows covers one T cell receptor (beta chain) sequence. These data originate in a study of blood T cells in healthy people across ages. Through a sample-barcoded 5' primer and a J-beta primer mix, a second PCR was run for about 6 to 11 cycles. From the 5' RACE reads, TCRdb called clonotypes with MiXCR, one entry per CDR3 protein. This table has about 720,000 distinct CDR3 sequences, about a fifth appearing once. The length of the CDR3 is 15 residues. Germline CDR1 reads MDHEN; CDR2 reads SYDVKM. Aged about 6 to 90, donors were systemically healthy Caucasians from Russia. The rearrangement links TRBV28 to TRBJ2-1; 8 nucleotides line up with TRBD1. With the DNA end fitting TRBJ2-7 better, the J assignment may be wrong. Sequenced: blood. The TCR comes from a man in his 70s in good health. CDR3: CASRSDRGYSYEQYV. In DNA form, the CDR3 reads TGTGCCAGCAGAAGCGACAGGGGCTACTCCTACGAGCAGTACGTC.